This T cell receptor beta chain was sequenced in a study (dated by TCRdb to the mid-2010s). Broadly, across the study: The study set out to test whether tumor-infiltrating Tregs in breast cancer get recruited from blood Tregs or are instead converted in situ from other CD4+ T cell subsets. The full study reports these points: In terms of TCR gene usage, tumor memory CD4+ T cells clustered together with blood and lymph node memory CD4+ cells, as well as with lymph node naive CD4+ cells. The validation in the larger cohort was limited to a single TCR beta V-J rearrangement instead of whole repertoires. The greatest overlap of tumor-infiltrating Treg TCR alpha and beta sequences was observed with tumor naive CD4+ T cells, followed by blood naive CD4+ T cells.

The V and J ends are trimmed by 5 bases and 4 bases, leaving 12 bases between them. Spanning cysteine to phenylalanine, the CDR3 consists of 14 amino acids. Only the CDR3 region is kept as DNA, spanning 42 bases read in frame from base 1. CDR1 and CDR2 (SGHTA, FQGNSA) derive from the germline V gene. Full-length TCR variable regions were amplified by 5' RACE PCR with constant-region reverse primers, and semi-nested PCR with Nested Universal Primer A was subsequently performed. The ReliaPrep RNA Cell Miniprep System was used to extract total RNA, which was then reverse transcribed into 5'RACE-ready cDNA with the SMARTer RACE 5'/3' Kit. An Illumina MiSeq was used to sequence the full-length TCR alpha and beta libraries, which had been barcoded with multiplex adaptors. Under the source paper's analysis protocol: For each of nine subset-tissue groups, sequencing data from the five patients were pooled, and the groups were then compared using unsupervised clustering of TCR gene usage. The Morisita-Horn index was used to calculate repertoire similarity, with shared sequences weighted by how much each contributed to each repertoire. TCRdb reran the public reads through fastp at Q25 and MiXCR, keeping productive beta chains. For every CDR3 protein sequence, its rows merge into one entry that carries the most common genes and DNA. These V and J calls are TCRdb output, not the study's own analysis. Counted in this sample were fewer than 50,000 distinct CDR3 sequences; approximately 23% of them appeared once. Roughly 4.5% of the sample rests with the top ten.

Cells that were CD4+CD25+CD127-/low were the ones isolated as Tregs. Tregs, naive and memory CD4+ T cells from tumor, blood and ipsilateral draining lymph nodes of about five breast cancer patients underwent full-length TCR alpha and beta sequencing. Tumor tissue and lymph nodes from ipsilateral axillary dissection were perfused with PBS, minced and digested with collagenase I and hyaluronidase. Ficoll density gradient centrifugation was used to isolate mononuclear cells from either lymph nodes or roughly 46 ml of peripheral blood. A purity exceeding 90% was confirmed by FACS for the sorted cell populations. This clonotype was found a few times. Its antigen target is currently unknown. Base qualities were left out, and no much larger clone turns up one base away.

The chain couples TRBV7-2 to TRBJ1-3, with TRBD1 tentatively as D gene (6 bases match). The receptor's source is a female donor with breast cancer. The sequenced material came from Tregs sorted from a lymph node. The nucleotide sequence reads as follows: TGTGCCAGCAGCCCGCGGACAGTCGGAAACACCATATATTTT. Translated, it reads CASSPRTVGNTIYF.